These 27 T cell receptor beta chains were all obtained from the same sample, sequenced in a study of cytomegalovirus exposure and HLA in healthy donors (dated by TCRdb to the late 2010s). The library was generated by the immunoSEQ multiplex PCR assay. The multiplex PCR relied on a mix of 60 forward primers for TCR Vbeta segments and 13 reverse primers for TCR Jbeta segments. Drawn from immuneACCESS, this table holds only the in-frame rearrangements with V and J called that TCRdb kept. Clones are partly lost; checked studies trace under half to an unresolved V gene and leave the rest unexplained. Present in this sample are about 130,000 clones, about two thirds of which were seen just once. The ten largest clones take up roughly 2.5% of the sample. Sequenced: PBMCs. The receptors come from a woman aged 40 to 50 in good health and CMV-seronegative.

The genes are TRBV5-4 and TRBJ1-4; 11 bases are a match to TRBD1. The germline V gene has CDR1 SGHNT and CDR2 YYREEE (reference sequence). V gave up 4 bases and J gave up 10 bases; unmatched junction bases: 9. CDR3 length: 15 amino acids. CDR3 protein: CASSPGTGGSSKLFF. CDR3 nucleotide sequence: TGTGCCAGCAGCCCTGGGACAGGGGGTAGCTCAAAACTGTTTTTT.

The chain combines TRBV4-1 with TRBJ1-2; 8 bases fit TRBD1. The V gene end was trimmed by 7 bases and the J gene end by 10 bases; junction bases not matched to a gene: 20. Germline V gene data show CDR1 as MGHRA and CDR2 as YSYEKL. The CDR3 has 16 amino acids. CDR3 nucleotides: TGCGCCAGCACCGCTTCATCGACAGGGGTAGGAGCGGACTACACCTTC. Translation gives CASTASSTGVGADYTF.

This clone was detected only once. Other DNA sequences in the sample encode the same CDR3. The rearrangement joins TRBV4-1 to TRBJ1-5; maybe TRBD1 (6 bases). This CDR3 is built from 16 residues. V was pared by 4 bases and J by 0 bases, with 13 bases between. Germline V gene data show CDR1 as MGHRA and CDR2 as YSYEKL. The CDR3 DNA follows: TGCGCCAGCAGCCCTCGGACAGTCTATAGCAATCAGCCCCAGCATTTT. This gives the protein CASSPRTVYSNQPQHF.

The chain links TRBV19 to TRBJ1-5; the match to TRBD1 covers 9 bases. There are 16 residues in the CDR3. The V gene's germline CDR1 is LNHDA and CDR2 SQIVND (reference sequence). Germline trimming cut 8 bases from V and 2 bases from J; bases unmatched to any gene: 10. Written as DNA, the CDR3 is TGTGCCAGTTTCCCGGGACAGGGACGGGGCAATCAGCCCCAGCATTTT. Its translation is CASFPGQGRGNQPQHF. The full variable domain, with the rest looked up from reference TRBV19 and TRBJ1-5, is DGGITQSPKYLFRKEGQNVTLSCEQNLNHDAMYWYRQDPGQGLRLIYYSQIVNDFQKGDIAEGYSVSREKKESFPLTVTSAQKNPTAFYLCASFPGQGRGNQPQHFGDGTRLSIL.

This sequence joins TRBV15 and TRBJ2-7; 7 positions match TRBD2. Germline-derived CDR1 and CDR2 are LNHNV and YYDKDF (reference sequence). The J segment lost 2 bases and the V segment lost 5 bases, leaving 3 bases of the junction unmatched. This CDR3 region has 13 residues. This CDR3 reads CATSLAGAYEQYF. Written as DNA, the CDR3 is TGTGCCACCAGCCTGGCGGGGGCCTACGAGCAGTACTTC.

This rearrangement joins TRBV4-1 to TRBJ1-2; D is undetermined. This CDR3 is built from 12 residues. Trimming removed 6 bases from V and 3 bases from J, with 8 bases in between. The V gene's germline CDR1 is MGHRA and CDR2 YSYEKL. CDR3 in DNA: TGCGCCAGCAGAGGAGAGGACTATGGCTACACCTTC. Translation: CASRGEDYGYTF.

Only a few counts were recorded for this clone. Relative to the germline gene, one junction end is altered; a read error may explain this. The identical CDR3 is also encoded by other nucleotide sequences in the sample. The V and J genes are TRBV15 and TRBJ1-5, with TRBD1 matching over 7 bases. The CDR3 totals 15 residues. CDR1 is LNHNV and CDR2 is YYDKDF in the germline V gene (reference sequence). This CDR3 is CATSRDPGQNQPQHF. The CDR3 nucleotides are TGTGCCACCAGCAGGGATCCGGGACAGAATCAGCCCCAGCACTTT.

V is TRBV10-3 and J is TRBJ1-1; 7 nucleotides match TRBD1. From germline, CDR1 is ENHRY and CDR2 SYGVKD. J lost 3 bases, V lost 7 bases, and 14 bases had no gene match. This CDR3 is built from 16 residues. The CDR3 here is CAIKTPSGQGDTEAFF. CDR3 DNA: TGTGCCATCAAGACCCCCTCTGGGCAGGGGGACACTGAAGCTTTCTTT.

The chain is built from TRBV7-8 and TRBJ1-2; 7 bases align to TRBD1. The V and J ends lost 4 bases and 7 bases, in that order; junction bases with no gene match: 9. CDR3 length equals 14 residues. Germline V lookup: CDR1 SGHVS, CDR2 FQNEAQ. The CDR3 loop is CASSSLQGMGGYTF. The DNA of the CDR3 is TGTGCCAGCAGCTCCCTACAGGGGATGGGTGGCTACACCTTC. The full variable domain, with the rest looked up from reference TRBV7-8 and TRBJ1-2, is GAGVSQSPRYKVAKRGQDVALRCDPISGHVSLFWYQQALGQGPEFLTYFQNEAQLDKSGLPSDRFFAERPEGSVSTLKIQRTQQEDSAVYLCASSSLQGMGGYTFGSGTRLTVV.

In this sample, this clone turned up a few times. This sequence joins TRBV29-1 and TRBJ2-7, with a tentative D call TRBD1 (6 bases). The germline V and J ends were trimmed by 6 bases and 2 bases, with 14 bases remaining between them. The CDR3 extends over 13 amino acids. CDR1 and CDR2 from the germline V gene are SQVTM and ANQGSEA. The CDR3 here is CSVTGFPPYEQYF. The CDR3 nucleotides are TGCAGCGTGACAGGATTCCCACCCTACGAGCAGTACTTC.

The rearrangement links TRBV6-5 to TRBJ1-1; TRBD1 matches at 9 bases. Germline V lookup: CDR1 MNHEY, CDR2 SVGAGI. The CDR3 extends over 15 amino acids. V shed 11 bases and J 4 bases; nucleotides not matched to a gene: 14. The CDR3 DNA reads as TGTGCCGTCCGGGACAGGGAATCGTGGGGCACTGAAGCTTTCTTT. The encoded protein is CAVRDRESWGTEAFF.

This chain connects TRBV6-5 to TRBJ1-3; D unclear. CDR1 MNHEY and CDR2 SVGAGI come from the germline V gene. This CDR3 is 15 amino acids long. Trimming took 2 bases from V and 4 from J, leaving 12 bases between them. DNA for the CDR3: TGTGCCAGCAGTTACCGAGCCTCGCGGGGAAACACCATATATTTT. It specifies CASSYRASRGNTIYF.

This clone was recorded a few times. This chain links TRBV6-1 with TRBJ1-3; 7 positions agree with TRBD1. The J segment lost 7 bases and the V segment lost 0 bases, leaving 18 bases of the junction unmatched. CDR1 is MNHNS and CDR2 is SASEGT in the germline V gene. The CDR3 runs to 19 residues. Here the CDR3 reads CASSEALVGDRVVGNTIYF. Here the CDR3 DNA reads TGTGCCAGCAGTGAAGCGTTAGTAGGCGACAGGGTGGTCGGGAACACCATATATTTT.

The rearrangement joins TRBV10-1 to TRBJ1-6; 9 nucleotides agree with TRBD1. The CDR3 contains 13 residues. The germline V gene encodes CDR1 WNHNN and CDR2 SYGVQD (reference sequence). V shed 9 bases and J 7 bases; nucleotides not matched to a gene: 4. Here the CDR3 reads CARGQGLNSPLHF. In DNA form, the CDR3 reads TGCGCCAGAGGACAGGGGTTGAATTCACCCCTCCACTTT.

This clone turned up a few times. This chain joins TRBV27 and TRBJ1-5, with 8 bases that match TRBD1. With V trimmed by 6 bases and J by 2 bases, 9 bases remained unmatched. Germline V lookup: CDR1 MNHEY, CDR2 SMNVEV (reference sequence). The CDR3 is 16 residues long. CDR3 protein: CASSPSTGVRNQPQHF. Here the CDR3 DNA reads TGTGCCAGCAGCCCCTCGACAGGGGTGCGCAATCAGCCCCAGCATTTT.

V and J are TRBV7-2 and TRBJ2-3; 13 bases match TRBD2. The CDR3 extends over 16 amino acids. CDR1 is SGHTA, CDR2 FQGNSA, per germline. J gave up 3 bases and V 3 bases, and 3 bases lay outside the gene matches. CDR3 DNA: TGTGCCAGCAGCTTCGGGACTAGCGGGAAGACAGATACGCAGTATTTT. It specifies CASSFGTSGKTDTQYF.

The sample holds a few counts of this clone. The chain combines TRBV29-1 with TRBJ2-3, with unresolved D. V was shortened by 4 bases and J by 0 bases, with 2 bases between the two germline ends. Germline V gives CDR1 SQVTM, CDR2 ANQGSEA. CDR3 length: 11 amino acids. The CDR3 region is CSVASTDTQYF. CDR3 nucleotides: TGCAGCGTTGCTAGCACAGATACGCAGTATTTT.

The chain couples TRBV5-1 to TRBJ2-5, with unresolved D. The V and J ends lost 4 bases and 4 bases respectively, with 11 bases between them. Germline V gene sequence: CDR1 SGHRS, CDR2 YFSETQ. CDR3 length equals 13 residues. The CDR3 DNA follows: TGCGCCAGCAGCCCCGGTACCTCAGAGACCCAGTACTTC. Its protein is CASSPGTSETQYF.

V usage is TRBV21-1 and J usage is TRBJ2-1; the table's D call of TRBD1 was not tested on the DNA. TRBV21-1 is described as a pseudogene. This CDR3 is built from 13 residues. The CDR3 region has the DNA TGTGCCGAAGCCGGGACAGACTACAATGAGCAGTTCTTC. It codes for CAEAGTDYNEQFF.

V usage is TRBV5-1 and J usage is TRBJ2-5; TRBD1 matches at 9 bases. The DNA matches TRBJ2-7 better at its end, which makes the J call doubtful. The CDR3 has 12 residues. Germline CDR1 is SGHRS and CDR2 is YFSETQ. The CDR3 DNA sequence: TGCGCCAGCAGCCCGGGACAGGGCGAGCAGTACTTC. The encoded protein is CASSPGQGEQYF.

Written as DNA, the CDR3 is TGTGCCATCTCAGGGAGCAATCAGCCCCAGCATTTT. It encodes CAISGSNQPQHF. The J gene is TRBJ1-5, the V gene TRBV10-3, with TRBD1 as a possible D gene (5 bases). Trimming took 8 bases from V and 1 from J, leaving 6 bases between them. This CDR3 spans 12 amino acids. Germline V gene lookup returns CDR1 ENHRY and CDR2 SYGVKD.

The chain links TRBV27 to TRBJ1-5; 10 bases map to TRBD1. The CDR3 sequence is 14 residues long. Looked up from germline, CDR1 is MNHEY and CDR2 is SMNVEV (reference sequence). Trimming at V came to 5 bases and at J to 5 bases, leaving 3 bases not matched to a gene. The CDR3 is CASSDRGPDQPQHF. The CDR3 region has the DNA TGTGCCAGCAGTGACAGGGGGCCTGATCAGCCCCAGCATTTT.

The CDR3 nucleotides are TGTGCCAGCGCCGCCTTCCGGACAGGGAACACCGGGGAGCTGTTTTTT. It is translated as CASAAFRTGNTGELFF. The V and J genes are TRBV25-1 and TRBJ2-2, with 7 bases identical to TRBD1. J lost 1 base, V lost 8 bases, and 10 bases had no gene match. CDR1 MGHDK and CDR2 SYGVNS come from the germline V gene. The CDR3 is 16 residues long.

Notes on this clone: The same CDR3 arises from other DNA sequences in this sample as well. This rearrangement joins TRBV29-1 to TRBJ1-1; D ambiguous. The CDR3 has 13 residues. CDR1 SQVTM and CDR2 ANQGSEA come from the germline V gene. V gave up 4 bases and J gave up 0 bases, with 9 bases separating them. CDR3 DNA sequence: TGCAGCGTTGGGGGAGGCCTGAACACTGAAGCTTTCTTT. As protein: CSVGGGLNTEAFF. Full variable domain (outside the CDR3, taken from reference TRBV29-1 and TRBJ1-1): SAVISQKPSRDICQRGTSLTIQCQVDSQVTMMFWYRQQPGQSLTLIATANQGSEATYESGFVIDKFPISRPNLTFSTLTVSNMSPEDSSIYLCSVGGGLNTEAFFGQGTRLTVV.

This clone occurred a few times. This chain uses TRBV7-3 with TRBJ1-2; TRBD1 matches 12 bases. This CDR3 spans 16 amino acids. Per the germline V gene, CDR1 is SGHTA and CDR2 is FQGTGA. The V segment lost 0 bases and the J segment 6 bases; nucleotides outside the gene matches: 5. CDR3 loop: CASSLTPGQGAHGYTF. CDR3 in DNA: TGTGCCAGCAGCTTAACCCCGGGACAGGGGGCCCATGGCTACACCTTC.

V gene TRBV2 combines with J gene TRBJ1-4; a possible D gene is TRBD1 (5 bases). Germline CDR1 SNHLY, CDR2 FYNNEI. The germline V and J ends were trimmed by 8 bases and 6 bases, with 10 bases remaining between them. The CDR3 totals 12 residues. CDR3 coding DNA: TGTGCCAGCTTGGGGGACTATGAAAAACTGTTTTTT. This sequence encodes CASLGDYEKLFF.

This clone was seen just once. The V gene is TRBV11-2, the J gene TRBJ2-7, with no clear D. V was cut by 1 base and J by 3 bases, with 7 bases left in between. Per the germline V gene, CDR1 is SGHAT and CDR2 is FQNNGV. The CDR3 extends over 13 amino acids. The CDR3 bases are TGTGCCAGCAGCTTAGGTCCGGGCTACGAGCAGTACTTC. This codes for CASSLGPGYEQYF.